This record covers a single T cell receptor beta chain. The antigen is unknown. The germline V gene has CDR1 SGHRS and CDR2 YFSETQ. The CDR3 is made up of 16 amino acids. V lost 0 bases and J lost 8; bases outside the gene matches: 10. These data are taken from a study of shared clonotypes between healthy human individuals. Background on the study: The cohort comprised a couple of women and a few men. Their ages spanned 18 to 49 years. CD4 naive and memory got three plates each, CD8 naive two, CD8 memory one. Notes on the study in general: Larger estimated richness was generally recorded for naive subsets relative to memory subsets.

Profiled with immunoSEQ multiplex PCR; TCRdb holds only in-frame clones, not every one. The sample lists around 510,000 clones; approximately 95% were seen once. The sample taken for sequencing was naive CD4+ T cells sorted from blood. The subset: CD45RA+ positively selected. The sequence was obtained from a woman in her 30s in good health. The rearrangement joins TRBV5-1 to TRBJ2-1, with 8 bases that match TRBD2. The DNA of the CDR3 is TGCGCCAGCAGCTTGGCTCTCGGGAGGGCCTGGGATGAGCAGTTCTTC. This codes for CASSLALGRAWDEQFF.